The table lists the clone carrying this TCR beta chain with many counts. Its antigen remains unidentified. J was trimmed by 5 bases and V by 4 bases; bases with no gene match: 7. Looked up from germline, CDR1 is SGHKS and CDR2 is YYEKEE (reference sequence). The CDR3 sequence is 15 residues long. This sample is part of a study of CD8 T cells in ankylosing spondylitis. Study-wide results and caveats: About 8 highly homologous variants made up a TCR beta motif, and this motif appeared characteristic of ankylosing spondylitis blood.

TCRdb reprocessed the 5' RACE reads via MiXCR and lists one record per CDR3 protein. Of more than 150,000 distinct CDR3 sequences in the sample, about 18% were seen once. This chain uses TRBV5-5 with TRBJ2-1, with 9 bases lining up with TRBD2. Sequencing input: blood, either unsorted or a sorted T cell fraction (not recorded which). The TCR was taken from a male donor between 5 and 35 years old with ankylosing spondylitis or in good health (not recorded which). This CDR3 reads CASSLGGRAHNEQFF. The CDR3 DNA sequence: TGTGCCAGCAGCCTCGGCGGGAGGGCCCACAATGAGCAGTTCTTC. The full variable domain, in which reference TRBV5-5 and TRBJ2-1 provide the parts outside the CDR3, is DAGVTQSPTHLIKTRGQQVTLRCSPISGHKSVSWYQQVLGQGPQFIFQYYEKEERGRGNFPDRFSARQFPNYSSELNVNALLLGDSALYLCASSLGGRAHNEQFFGPGTRLTVL.